Sequencing of this T cell receptor beta chain was carried out in a study of early T cells in non-severe SARS-CoV-2 infection. TCRdb re-derived calls from the 5' RACE reads in MiXCR, one entry per CDR3 protein. The top ten clones hold about 3.5% of a sample with some 66,000 distinct CDR3 sequences, approximately 10% of them seen once. Germline V gene lookup returns CDR1 SGHAT and CDR2 FQNNGV. This CDR3 has 16 amino acids. V lost 3 bases, J lost 7 bases, and 14 bases stayed unmatched. V and J are TRBV11-2 and TRBJ2-7, with 8 bases identical to TRBD1. The specimen sequenced was whole blood. The sequence was collected from an adult who was a healthcare worker with PCR-confirmed SARS-CoV-2 infection or an uninfected control (not recorded which). In nucleotides, the CDR3 is TGTGCCAGCAGCTTCCGCACAGGGGGTGGACTTGGGGAGCAGTACTTC. This gives the protein CASSFRTGGGLGEQYF.